Below are 30 T cell receptor beta chains sequenced from a single sample in a study of cytomegalovirus exposure and HLA in healthy donors. PCR was performed using 60 Vbeta and 13 Jbeta primers. Sequencing was performed with immunoSEQ multiplex PCR; in TCRdb, only in-frame clones are kept and a portion is missing. Among about 70,000 clones listed, over 70% were seen once. Source material: PBMCs. Receptors were obtained from a human donor in good health.

J is TRBJ1-1 and V is TRBV2; TRBD1 matches 9 bases. The CDR3 is made up of 13 amino acids. Looked up from germline, CDR1 is SNHLY and CDR2 is FYNNEI. The V and J ends lost 7 bases and 6 bases, in that order; junction bases with no gene match: 6. The chain's CDR3 is CASIGTGIPEAFF. The CDR3 DNA sequence: TGTGCCAGCATTGGGACAGGGATTCCTGAAGCTTTCTTT.

The J gene is TRBJ1-2, the V gene TRBV13, with 10 bases fitting TRBD1. Germline trimming cut 4 bases from V and 2 bases from J; bases unmatched to any gene: 13. The length of the CDR3 is 18 residues. The germline V gene has CDR1 PRHDT and CDR2 FYEKMQ (reference sequence). CDR3 amino acids: CASSWYFRDRGFNYGYTF. CDR3 in DNA: TGTGCCAGCAGCTGGTACTTCCGGGACAGGGGATTCAACTATGGCTACACCTTC.

The table lists this clone with a few counts. The V call is TRBV5-1, the J call TRBJ1-1; the D gene is possibly TRBD1 (5 bases). Germline CDR1 is SGHRS and CDR2 is YFSETQ. The CDR3 has 15 residues. V was clipped by 4 bases and J by 0 bases, with 13 bases between them. CDR3 nucleotides: TGCGCCAGCAGCCCCGCGGGGGGGGTGAACACTGAAGCTTTCTTT. Translation gives CASSPAGGVNTEAFF.

V gene TRBV7-8 combines with J gene TRBJ2-1, with 8 bases matching TRBD2. Germline CDR1 SGHVS, CDR2 FQNEAQ. Losses at the gene ends were 4 bases for V and 11 bases for J; bases not matched to a gene: 7. This CDR3 contains 13 residues. CDR3 protein: CASSSAREGKQFF. The CDR3 nucleotides read TGTGCCAGCAGCTCCGCCCGGGAGGGAAAGCAGTTCTTC.

This chain links TRBV7-3 with TRBJ1-1, with 10 bases matching TRBD1. CDR1 SGHTA and CDR2 FQGTGA come from the germline V gene. This CDR3 has 16 amino acids. J lost 0 bases, V lost 3 bases, and 4 bases had no gene match. The CDR3 region is CASSLTGGGVNTEAFF. CDR3 DNA sequence: TGTGCCAGCAGCTTGACAGGGGGCGGCGTGAACACTGAAGCTTTCTTT.

The chain couples TRBV15 to TRBJ1-2; 8 bases agree with TRBD1. The CDR3 extends over 15 amino acids. The V and J ends lost 2 bases and 4 bases, in that order; junction bases with no gene match: 6. Germline lookup yields CDR1 LNHNV and CDR2 YYDKDF (reference sequence). The CDR3: CATSRSETGAYGYTF. The DNA of the CDR3 is TGTGCCACCAGCAGAAGCGAGACAGGGGCCTATGGCTACACCTTC.

This clone has only a few counts. CDR3: CASSLGRWETPENIQYF. The DNA for the CDR3 is TGCGCCAGCAGCTTGGGTAGGTGGGAGACTCCCGAAAACATTCAGTACTTC. This chain joins TRBV5-1 and TRBJ2-4; TRBD2 might be the D (5 bases). The V and J ends lost 0 bases and 5 bases respectively, with 18 bases between them. The CDR3 length is 17 residues. The V gene's germline CDR1 is SGHRS and CDR2 YFSETQ. The full variable domain, rest sourced from reference TRBV5-1 and TRBJ2-4, is KAGVTQTPRYLIKTRGQQVTLSCSPISGHRSVSWYQQTPGQGLQFLFEYFSETQRNKGNFPGRFSGRQFSNSRSEMNVSTLELGDSALYLCASSLGRWETPENIQYFGAGTRLSVL.

The rearrangement links TRBV7-3 to TRBJ2-1; TRBD2 matches 9 bases. V lost 2 bases to trimming and J lost 7 bases; unmatched junction nucleotides: 6. The CDR3 totals 15 residues. CDR1 is SGHTA, CDR2 FQGTGA, per germline. The CDR3 nucleotides are TGTGCCAGCAGCTTAGCGGGAGGGTCGGGGAATGAGCAGTTCTTC. Its translation is CASSLAGGSGNEQFF.

Only a few counts were recorded for this clone. J is TRBJ2-7 and V is TRBV5-4; D is perhaps TRBD1 (6 bases). V was clipped by 4 bases and J by 3 bases, with 14 bases between them. The CDR3 contains 14 residues. Per germline, CDR1 SGHNT and CDR2 YYREEE (reference sequence). The CDR3, as DNA: TGTGCCAGCAGCCCCCGGGACACCTTCTACGAGCAGTACTTC. It codes for CASSPRDTFYEQYF. The full variable domain, its missing parts supplied by reference TRBV5-4 and TRBJ2-7, is ETGVTQSPTHLIKTRGQQVTLRCSSQSGHNTVSWYQQALGQGPQFIFQYYREEENGRGNFPPRFSGLQFPNYSSELNVNALELDDSALYLCASSPRDTFYEQYFGPGTRLTVT.

The rearrangement uses TRBV5-1 and TRBJ2-1; possibly TRBD1 for D (5 bases). Looked up from germline, CDR1 is SGHRS and CDR2 is YFSETQ. CDR3 size: 11 residues. V lost 9 bases and J lost 6, with 10 bases in between. In DNA, the CDR3 is TGCGCCATTCAAGACAGCAATGAGCAGTTCTTC. Translating it yields CAIQDSNEQFF.

V gene TRBV6-1 combines with J gene TRBJ2-1; a possible D gene is TRBD1 (6 bases). V shed 6 bases and J shed 4 bases, with 16 bases lying between them. Germline loops: CDR1 MNHNS, CDR2 SASEGT. This CDR3 comprises 15 residues. In nucleotides, the CDR3 is TGTGCCAGCAGAATCGGGACACCCCAATACAATGAGCAGTTCTTC. This codes for CASRIGTPQYNEQFF.

V is TRBV30 and J is TRBJ1-4, with 10 bases fitting TRBD1. CDR1 and CDR2 from the germline V gene are GTSNPN and SVGIG (reference sequence). The CDR3 is made up of 17 amino acids. Unmatched junction bases numbered 9, after V lost 5 bases and J lost 0 bases. The CDR3 DNA is TGTGCCTGGGGAGCGGGACAGGGGACTACAACTAATGAAAAACTGTTTTTT. Translating gives CAWGAGQGTTTNEKLFF. Full variable domain (missing parts from reference TRBV30 and TRBJ1-4): SQTIHQWPATLVQPVGSPLSLECTVEGTSNPNLYWYRQAAGRGLQLLFYSVGIGQISSEVPQNLSASRPQDRQFILSSKKLLLSDSGFYLCAWGAGQGTTTNEKLFFGSGTQLSVL.

V is TRBV1 and J is TRBJ2-7; TRBD2, the D gene given by the table, was not confirmed from the DNA. TRBV1 is shown as a pseudogene. The CDR3 runs to 15 residues. CDR3 nucleotide sequence: TGCACCAGCAGCCAAGGTCTAGCGGGAGGGGTCGAGCAGTACTTC. This gives the protein CTSSQGLAGGVEQYF.

The CDR3 DNA is TGTGCCACTTACCCCGGAACTAGCGATGAGCAGTTCTTC. Its protein product is CATYPGTSDEQFF. The J gene is TRBJ2-1, the V gene TRBV25-1; 7 bases map to TRBD2. Germline values: CDR1 MGHDK, CDR2 SYGVNS. The V gene end was trimmed by 10 bases and the J gene end by 8 bases; junction bases not matched to a gene: 11. CDR3 length: 13 residues.

The rearrangement joins TRBV6-1 to TRBJ2-7; no firm D call. Germline V gene lookup returns CDR1 MNHNS and CDR2 SASEGT. The CDR3 has 13 residues. V was pared by 8 bases and J by 0 bases, with 11 bases between. CDR3 region: CASLTVISYEQYF. CDR3 in DNA: TGTGCCAGCCTGACTGTTATCTCCTACGAGCAGTACTTC.

This clone was detected only once. The V gene is TRBV18, the J gene TRBJ2-5; 8 nucleotides align to TRBD1. Unmatched junction bases numbered 16, after V lost 2 bases and J lost 5 bases. The CDR3 runs to 18 residues. Germline loops: CDR1 KGHSH, CDR2 LQKENI. CDR3 sequence: CASSPYRGHRGYAETQYF. The CDR3 region has the DNA TGTGCCAGCTCACCATATCGGGGTCACAGGGGGTACGCGGAGACCCAGTACTTC. Based on the CDR3 plus reference TRBV18 and TRBJ2-5, the full variable domain is NAGVMQNPRHLVRRRGQEARLRCSPMKGHSHVYWYRQLPEEGLKFMVYLQKENIIDESGMPKERFSAEFPKEGPSILRIQQVVRGDSAAYFCASSPYRGHRGYAETQYFGPGTRLLVL.

This chain connects TRBV9 to TRBJ2-5; TRBD1 might be the D (6 bases). The better agreement between TRBJ2-7 and the DNA end casts doubt on the J call. The CDR3 length is 14 residues. Germline CDR1 SGDLS, CDR2 YYNGEE. The CDR3 nucleotides read TGTGCCAGCACTCCCGGGGACACACTCTACGAGCAGTACTTC. This gives the protein CASTPGDTLYEQYF.

The CDR3 protein is CASSEVGDGKPQHF. In DNA form, the CDR3 reads TGTGCCAGCAGTGAGGTTGGAGATGGTAAGCCCCAGCATTTT. The rearrangement uses TRBV25-1 and TRBJ1-5; D gene uncertain. The CDR3 length is 14 residues. V lost 3 bases to trimming and J lost 8 bases, with 14 bases between them. CDR1 is MGHDK and CDR2 is SYGVNS in the germline V gene.

The gene calls are TRBV27 and TRBJ1-2; possible D gene TRBD1, 5 bases. Trimming removed 3 bases at V and 6 bases at J, with 17 bases between. Germline V gives CDR1 MNHEY, CDR2 SMNVEV (reference sequence). This CDR3 comprises 15 residues. This CDR3 is CASSFSQGGRDGYTF. The CDR3 nucleotides are TGTGCCAGCAGTTTCTCCCAGGGCGGTCGTGATGGCTACACCTTC.

This clone has only a few counts. This chain connects TRBV21-1 to TRBJ1-1; the D call of TRBD1 is as the table states it, not checked on the DNA. TRBV21-1 is deemed a pseudogene. CDR3 size: 14 residues. The CDR3 region has the DNA TGTGCCAGCATCCTAGGGGTTATGAACACTGAAGCTTTCTTT. This gives the protein CASILGVMNTEAFF.

The chain couples TRBV28 to TRBJ2-1; D is possibly TRBD2 (6 bases). The CDR3 contains 15 residues. V lost 3 bases, J lost 0 bases, and 9 bases lay in between. The germline CDR1 and CDR2 sequences are MDHEN and SYDVKM. The CDR3 loop is CASSLTGSSYNEQFF. In DNA, the CDR3 is TGTGCCAGCAGTTTGACCGGGAGCTCCTACAATGAGCAGTTCTTC.

The V gene is TRBV20-1, the J gene TRBJ1-1; D gene uncertain. Trimming took 3 bases from V and 7 from J, leaving 9 bases between them. This CDR3 comprises 11 residues. Germline V gene lookup returns CDR1 DFQATT and CDR2 SNEGSKA (reference sequence). The CDR3: CSASREVEAFF. The CDR3 region has the DNA TGCAGTGCTAGTCGGGAGGTTGAAGCTTTCTTT.

DNA of the CDR3: TGTGCCAGCGGTGGCAGGGGGCACCAGCCCCAGCATTTT. This encodes CASGGRGHQPQHF. V gene TRBV27 combines with J gene TRBJ1-5; 8 positions match TRBD1. The CDR3 length is 13 residues. Germline V lookup: CDR1 MNHEY, CDR2 SMNVEV (reference sequence). V lost 8 bases to trimming and J lost 7 bases; unmatched junction nucleotides: 7.

The V and J genes are TRBV6-1 and TRBJ2-5; TRBD2 matches at 11 bases. The J call is in doubt because the DNA end fits TRBJ2-7 better. CDR1 MNHNS and CDR2 SASEGT come from the germline V gene. This CDR3 region has 16 residues. The chain's CDR3 is CASSEGLAGSSYEQYF. CDR3 DNA: TGTGCCAGCAGTGAAGGACTAGCGGGAAGCTCCTACGAGCAGTACTTC.

The V call is TRBV29-1, the J call TRBJ1-1, with TRBD1 as a possible D gene (6 bases). Germline V lookup: CDR1 SQVTM, CDR2 ANQGSEA. The CDR3 totals 13 residues. The V end was cut by 7 bases, the J end by 1 base, with 13 bases between. The CDR3 reads CSAYRAENTEAFF. The DNA for the CDR3 is TGCAGCGCCTACAGGGCGGAGAACACTGAAGCTTTCTTT.

The chain is built from TRBV6-1 and TRBJ2-3, with a weak D call TRBD2 (6 bases). The V gene's germline CDR1 is MNHNS and CDR2 SASEGT. CDR3 length: 15 residues. Trimming cost V 6 bases and J 6 bases, with 19 bases left between them. The CDR3 nucleotides read TGTGCCAGCAGGGCCTCGGGAGTCCCGGTGGATACGCAGTATTTT. Translated: CASRASGVPVDTQYF.

The gene calls are TRBV27 and TRBJ2-1, with D possibly matching TRBD2 (5 bases). Germline CDR1 reads MNHEY; CDR2 reads SMNVEV (reference sequence). The CDR3 is 15 residues long. V was shortened by 8 bases and J by 0 bases, with 14 bases between the two germline ends. The CDR3 loop reads CASSESGSSYNEQFF. Here the CDR3 DNA reads TGTGCCAGCTCCGAGAGCGGTAGCTCCTACAATGAGCAGTTCTTC.

This rearrangement joins TRBV4-1 to TRBJ2-2; 9 bases match TRBD2. With 6 bases clipped from V and 1 base from J, the junction kept 6 bases outside the gene matches. The CDR3 has 16 residues. Germline V gives CDR1 MGHRA, CDR2 YSYEKL. The CDR3 bases are TGCGCCAGCAGTCTTAGCGGGGGCCAGAACACCGGGGAGCTGTTTTTT. Translated, it gives CASSLSGGQNTGELFF.

V usage is TRBV28 and J usage is TRBJ1-5, with D perhaps TRBD1 (6 bases). The CDR3 totals 15 residues. CDR1 and CDR2 from the germline V gene are MDHEN and SYDVKM. V lost 6 bases to trimming and J lost 3 bases, with 15 bases between them. CDR3: CASRIMGGPNQPQHF. CDR3 nucleotides: TGTGCCAGCAGAATCATGGGGGGGCCCAATCAGCCCCAGCATTTT.

This clone has only one observation. The chain couples TRBV7-2 to TRBJ2-1; no clear D. The germline CDR1 and CDR2 sequences are SGHTA and FQGNSA. CDR3 length equals 13 residues. Between the trimmed V and J ends, which lost 1 base and 5 bases, there was a span of 6 bases. CDR3 nucleotide sequence: TGTGCCAGCAGCTTAGACAGAAACAATGAGCAGTTCTTC. Translating it yields CASSLDRNNEQFF.